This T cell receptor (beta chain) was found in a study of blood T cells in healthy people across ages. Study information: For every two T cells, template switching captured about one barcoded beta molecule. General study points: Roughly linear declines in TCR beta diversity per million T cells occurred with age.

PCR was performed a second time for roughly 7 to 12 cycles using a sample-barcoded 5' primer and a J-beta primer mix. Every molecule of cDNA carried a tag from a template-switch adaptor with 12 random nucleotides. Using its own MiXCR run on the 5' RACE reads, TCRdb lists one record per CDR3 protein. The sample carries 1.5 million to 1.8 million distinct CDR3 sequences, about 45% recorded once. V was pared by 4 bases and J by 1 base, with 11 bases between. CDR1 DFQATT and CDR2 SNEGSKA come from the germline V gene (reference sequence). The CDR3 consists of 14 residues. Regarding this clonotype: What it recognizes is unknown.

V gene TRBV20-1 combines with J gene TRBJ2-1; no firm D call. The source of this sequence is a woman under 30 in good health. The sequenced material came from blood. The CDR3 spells CSATIGYSYNEQFF. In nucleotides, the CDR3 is TGCAGTGCTACTATCGGGTATTCCTACAATGAGCAGTTCTTC.